These 5 T cell receptor beta chains originate from one sample sequenced in a study of blood T cells in healthy people across ages. Using a J-beta primer mix together with a sample-barcoded 5' primer, a second PCR was run for 7 to 11 cycles. TCRdb re-called the 5' RACE reads with MiXCR, one entry per CDR3 protein. Counted here are approximately 800,000 distinct CDR3 sequences, 20% to 30% occurring once; the ten biggest clones make up roughly 3.1%. These same records also appear under a second study, on T cells of mothers and their children.

The source material was blood. These receptors all come from a boy between 10 and 17 years old in good health.

This rearrangement joins TRBV25-1 to TRBJ2-3, with TRBD1 matching over 8 bases. Germline-derived CDR1 and CDR2 are MGHDK and SYGVNS. J gave up 1 base and V 5 bases, and 8 bases lay outside the gene matches. There are 16 residues in the CDR3. This CDR3 reads CASSYRQGKGTDTQYF. The CDR3 DNA reads TGTGCCAGCAGTTACCGACAGGGGAAGGGCACAGATACGCAGTATTTT.

This clonotype was counted a few times. The CDR3 sequence is CASTRDKNTGELFF. The CDR3 DNA follows: TGTGCCAGCACTCGGGACAAGAACACCGGGGAGCTGTTTTTT. The gene calls are TRBV12-3 or TRBV12-4 and TRBJ2-2; weak D call: TRBD1 (6 bases). Trimming removed 7 bases from V and 1 base from J, with 10 bases in between. The CDR3 has 14 amino acids.

This sequence joins TRBV25-1 and TRBJ1-4, with D possibly TRBD1 on 6 matching bases. Germline CDR1 and CDR2: MGHDK and SYGVNS. The CDR3 spans 15 residues. Trimming removed 2 bases at V and 4 bases at J, with 11 bases between. The DNA for the CDR3 is TGTGCCAGCAGTGAAAATAAGGGGGGTAATGAAAAACTGTTTTTT. Amino acids: CASSENKGGNEKLFF.

The rearrangement joins TRBV5-4 to TRBJ1-2, with D possibly matching TRBD1 (5 bases). The CDR3 loop spans 15 amino acids. The germline V and J ends were trimmed by 0 bases and 6 bases, with 15 bases remaining between them. CDR1 and CDR2 (germline): SGHNT, YYREEE (reference sequence). CDR3 amino acids: CASSLGGSERDGYTF. The CDR3 DNA sequence: TGTGCCAGCAGCTTGGGGGGGAGCGAGAGAGATGGCTACACCTTC.

The chain carries TRBV5-5 and TRBJ2-2; 9 bases align to TRBD2. Germline CDR1 and CDR2: SGHKS and YYEKEE (reference sequence). The CDR3 loop spans 17 amino acids. V dropped 1 base and J dropped 0; count of bases not matched to a gene: 4. The CDR3 loop reads CASSLRLAETNTGELFF. The CDR3 nucleotides are TGTGCCAGCAGCTTGCGACTAGCGGAAACGAACACCGGGGAGCTGTTTTTT.